A single sample is the source of the 9 T cell receptor beta chains below, sequenced in a study. Using its own MiXCR run on the 5' RACE reads, TCRdb lists one record per CDR3 protein. The sample has 35,000 to 45,000 distinct CDR3 sequences; around 23% are singletons. The sorted Tregs were CD4+CD25+CD127-/low cells. The specimen sequenced was Tregs sorted from a lymph node. Receptors originate from a female donor with breast cancer.

The rearrangement uses TRBV4-2 and TRBJ2-7, with 7 bases lining up with TRBD1. Germline-derived CDR1 and CDR2 are LGHNA and YNFKEQ. The CDR3 extends over 16 amino acids. Trimming cost V 4 bases and J 3 bases; bases outside gene matches: 12. The CDR3 coding sequence is TGTGCCAGCAGCCCTTTGATTGGGGACAGTTTCTACGAGCAGTACTTC. Protein sequence: CASSPLIGDSFYEQYF.

This clonotype was observed many times. The chain joins TRBV7-9 to TRBJ2-1; D remains ambiguous. Germline CDR1 and CDR2: SEHNR and FQNEAQ (reference sequence). Trimming removed 2 bases at V and 2 bases at J, with 13 bases between. The CDR3 has 16 amino acids. DNA for the CDR3: TGTGCCAGCAGCTTATGGCACGCAGGACCCTACAATGAGCAGTTCTTC. Encoded protein: CASSLWHAGPYNEQFF.

By share, this clonotype counts as medium-sized. The CDR3 DNA is TGTGCCAGCAGTGCCCGACTAGCGGGAGGTCTAAACATTCAGTACTTC. It encodes CASSARLAGGLNIQYF. The chain uses TRBV25-1 and TRBJ2-4; 13 positions agree with TRBD2. V lost 4 bases and J lost 6; bases outside the gene matches: 6. Germline lookup yields CDR1 MGHDK and CDR2 SYGVNS. This CDR3 comprises 16 residues.

This clonotype was found a few times. The genes are TRBV12-3 or TRBV12-4 and TRBJ1-5, with unresolved D. CDR3 length equals 13 residues. The V gene lost 1 base and the J gene lost 7 bases, with 8 bases spanning the gap. The CDR3 region is CASSLGEEQPQHF. In DNA, the CDR3 is TGTGCCAGCAGTTTAGGGGAGGAACAGCCCCAGCATTTT.

This clonotype has just a few counts. This chain uses TRBV12-3 or TRBV12-4 with TRBJ2-5; TRBD1 aligns across 12 bases. The CDR3 spans 14 residues. Losses at the gene ends were 8 bases for V and 5 bases for J; bases not matched to a gene: 6. In nucleotides, the CDR3 is TGTGCCAGCGAGGGACAGGGGGCCGGGGAGACCCAGTACTTC. It encodes CASEGQGAGETQYF.

This clonotype was found a few times. It may be a read error: a sequence one base away is much more abundant. The CDR3 reads CTSSLTGTSSEQYF. DNA for the CDR3: TGCACCAGCAGCCTAACCGGGACTAGCAGCGAGCAGTACTTC. J is TRBJ2-7 and V is TRBV5-1; 9 bases are shared with TRBD2. CDR3 size: 14 residues. Germline V gives CDR1 SGHRS, CDR2 YFSETQ.

The chain links TRBV20-1 to TRBJ2-6; D is ambiguous. Germline V CDR1 and CDR2: DFQATT, SNEGSKA (reference sequence). The CDR3 consists of 18 residues. Trimming stripped 5 bases from V and 1 base from J, with 21 bases between. For the CDR3, the DNA is TGCAGTGCTGCCTCCGGGTGGGCCCCCCTATCTGGGGCCAACGTCCTGACTTTC. Protein product: CSAASGWAPLSGANVLTF.

The rearrangement links TRBV19 to TRBJ2-1, with D possibly being TRBD1 (6 bases). Trimming stripped 6 bases from V and 6 bases from J, with 9 bases between. From germline, CDR1 is LNHDA and CDR2 SQIVND (reference sequence). CDR3 length: 12 residues. The CDR3 here is CASRQGSNEQFF. CDR3 in DNA: TGTGCCAGTAGACAGGGAAGCAATGAGCAGTTCTTC.

This clonotype was observed at least ten times. V and J are TRBV7-3 and TRBJ2-2; D gene uncertain. The V end lost 3 bases, the J end lost 9 bases, and 11 bases lay between the germline ends. The CDR3 has 13 residues. The germline V gene has CDR1 SGHTA and CDR2 FQGTGA. DNA of the CDR3: TGTGCCAGCAGCTTTAATGTGGGCTGGGAGCTGTTTTTT. As protein: CASSFNVGWELFF.